This entry lists 18 T cell receptor beta chains sequenced from one sample in a study of beta chain features in type 1 diabetes. These receptors have no identified antigens. Study-level points and caveats: Patients with Type 1 diabetes showed moderately but significantly shorter TCRB CDR3s in all four CD4+ subsets.

Expressed TCRB transcripts were sequenced after all isolated RNA was converted to cDNA. Libraries were prepared by immunoSEQ multiplex PCR; TCRdb keeps only in-frame clonotypes and omits some of them. The sample yields 600,000 or so clones, 9.5% to 15% seen once. The material sequenced was naive CD4+ T cells from blood. Every receptor here comes from a man aged 30 to 45 with type 1 diabetes.

The chain carries TRBV5-1 and TRBJ2-7; weak D call: TRBD2 (5 bases). Germline V lookup: CDR1 SGHRS, CDR2 YFSETQ. V gave up 0 bases and J gave up 3 bases, with 13 bases separating them. This CDR3 is built from 15 residues. CDR3 loop: CASSLAGEFGYEQYF. In DNA form, the CDR3 reads TGCGCCAGCAGCTTGGCCGGGGAATTCGGCTACGAGCAGTACTTC.

The chain recombines TRBV21-1 with TRBJ1-1; the table assigns TRBD1, which was not confirmed against the DNA. TRBV21-1 represents a pseudogene. The CDR3 spans 15 residues. The CDR3 is CASSLRHRAGTEAFF. For the CDR3, the DNA is TGTGCCAGCAGCTTGCGACACAGGGCTGGCACTGAAGCTTTCTTT.

This clone was counted only a few times. The chain links TRBV7-9 to TRBJ2-3; TRBD1 matches 9 bases. The ends lost 5 bases at V and 0 bases at J; junction bases unmatched: 6. The CDR3 length is 16 residues. Germline V gene lookup returns CDR1 SEHNR and CDR2 FQNEAQ (reference sequence). In nucleotides, the CDR3 is TGTGCCAGCAGCGTCGGGGACAGGGCGAGCACAGATACGCAGTATTTT. This codes for CASSVGDRASTDTQYF.

The rearrangement uses TRBV6-6 and TRBJ1-5; D is unresolved. This CDR3 region has 15 residues. The V gene lost 7 bases and the J gene lost 0 bases, with 13 bases spanning the gap. The germline V gene has CDR1 MNHNY and CDR2 SVGAGI (reference sequence). The CDR3 spells CASNAVMDSNQPQHF. DNA of the CDR3: TGTGCCAGCAACGCTGTAATGGATAGCAATCAGCCCCAGCATTTT.

This clone appeared a few times. This sequence joins TRBV6-5 and TRBJ1-2; tentatively, D is TRBD1 (6 bases). The CDR3 consists of 15 residues. Germline lookup yields CDR1 MNHEY and CDR2 SVGAGI. V gave up 6 bases and J gave up 0 bases, with 14 bases separating them. The CDR3 nucleotides read TGTGCCAGCAGCCACCGGACAGCTTCTAACTATGGCTACACCTTC. This codes for CASSHRTASNYGYTF.

This clone was counted a few times. The V call is TRBV4-3, the J call TRBJ1-4; the D gene is possibly TRBD1 (6 bases). Germline-derived CDR1 and CDR2 are LGHNA and YSLEER. Trimming stripped 1 base from V and 12 bases from J, with 12 bases between. The CDR3 has 13 residues. The CDR3 DNA sequence: TGCGCCAGCAGCCAAGGTTACAGGGTGGAACTGTTTTTT. Translation: CASSQGYRVELFF.

The rearrangement joins TRBV7-2 to TRBJ1-2; 8 nucleotides match TRBD1. The CDR3 has 14 residues. V shed 6 bases, J shed 6 bases, and the junction held 9 bases outside the gene matches. Germline V gene sequence: CDR1 SGHTA, CDR2 FQGNSA. CDR3 residues: CASRGTGEDNGYTF. The CDR3 coding sequence is TGTGCCAGCAGGGGGACAGGAGAAGACAATGGCTACACCTTC. Full variable domain (missing parts from reference TRBV7-2 and TRBJ1-2): GAGVSQSPSNKVTEKGKDVELRCDPISGHTALYWYRQSLGQGLEFLIYFQGNSAPDKSGLPSDRFSAERTGGSVSTLTIQRTQQEDSAVYLCASRGTGEDNGYTFGSGTRLTVV.

The rearrangement joins TRBV20-1 to TRBJ1-4; D ambiguous. Trimming cost V 7 bases and J 4 bases, with 7 bases left between them. The CDR3 spans 11 residues. Germline V CDR1 and CDR2: DFQATT, SNEGSKA (reference sequence). CDR3 in DNA: TGCAGTGGCCTGATTAATGAAAAACTGTTTTTT. It translates to CSGLINEKLFF.

The chain has TRBV6-5 and TRBJ1-2; D gene uncertain. The CDR3 has 11 amino acids. The germline V gene encodes CDR1 MNHEY and CDR2 SVGAGI. Deletions cut 10 bases from V and 4 bases from J, with 10 bases between. The CDR3 region has the DNA TGTGCCACCCGAGTGGGCTATGGCTACACCTTC. Protein product: CATRVGYGYTF.

The chain is built from TRBV4-3 and TRBJ1-5, with D maybe TRBD1 (6 bases). The CDR3 has 15 residues. Germline V lookup: CDR1 LGHNA, CDR2 YSLEER. Trimming removed 5 bases from V and 5 bases from J, with 16 bases in between. CDR3 coding DNA: TGCGCCAGCAGCGGAGCAACAGGGAGAGATCAGCCCCAGCATTTT. Translated: CASSGATGRDQPQHF.

In this sample, this clone turned up a few times. V is TRBV18 and J is TRBJ2-5, with D maybe TRBD1 (6 bases). V was pared by 5 bases and J by 2 bases, with 9 bases between. The CDR3 sequence is 13 residues long. Germline CDR1 KGHSH, CDR2 LQKENI. DNA of the CDR3: TGTGCCAGCTCAACAGGGTGGCAAGAGACCCAGTACTTC. Translation: CASSTGWQETQYF.

This clone was seen more than once but under ten times. The J gene is TRBJ1-1, the V gene TRBV18; 10 bases align to TRBD1. CDR3 length: 12 amino acids. Germline trimming cut 6 bases from V and 10 bases from J; bases unmatched to any gene: 5. Per the germline V gene, CDR1 is KGHSH and CDR2 is LQKENI. The CDR3 nucleotides are TGTGCCAGCTCCGGACAGGGGGAAAGAGCTTTCTTT. It specifies CASSGQGERAFF.

This clone has more than one count but fewer than ten. The chain has TRBV18 and TRBJ2-2; TRBD1 might be the D (5 bases). Looked up from germline, CDR1 is KGHSH and CDR2 is LQKENI. The CDR3 extends over 16 amino acids. V was clipped by 1 base and J by 1 base, with 10 bases between them. The CDR3 reads CASSPQGIGNTGELFF. The CDR3 nucleotides are TGTGCCAGCTCACCACAGGGGATTGGGAACACCGGGGAGCTGTTTTTT.

The chain employs TRBV6-6 and TRBJ1-4; D unclear. V lost 11 bases and J lost 8, with 21 bases in between. CDR3 size: 14 residues. Germline CDR1 is MNHNY and CDR2 is SVGAGI (reference sequence). This CDR3 reads CACNRGQDTEKLFF. The CDR3, as DNA: TGTGCCTGCAACCGAGGGCAAGATACGGAAAAACTGTTTTTT.

The V and J genes are TRBV7-8 and TRBJ1-4, with TRBD1 matching 9 bases. CDR1 SGHVS and CDR2 FQNEAQ come from the germline V gene. The J segment lost 7 bases and the V segment lost 6 bases, leaving 9 bases of the junction unmatched. CDR3 length: 15 amino acids. The DNA for the CDR3 is TGTGCCAGCAGTTTTACAGGGGGCGCAGTTGAAAAACTGTTTTTT. This encodes CASSFTGGAVEKLFF.

The chain has TRBV7-9 and TRBJ2-1; possibly TRBD2 for D (6 bases). Germline values: CDR1 SEHNR, CDR2 FQNEAQ (reference sequence). This CDR3 has 13 amino acids. Trimming stripped 5 bases from V and 16 bases from J, with 21 bases between. CDR3 sequence: CASSPVAGRQSFF. The CDR3 DNA is TGTGCCAGCAGCCCGGTCGCGGGACGGCAGTCCTTCTTC.

The rearrangement uses TRBV6-5 and TRBJ1-2, with D unresolved. In germline, CDR1 is MNHEY, CDR2 SVGAGI. The germline V and J ends were trimmed by 5 bases and 8 bases, with 12 bases remaining between them. The CDR3 consists of 12 residues. CDR3 DNA: TGTGCCAGCAGTGAGGCCGATAGGGGCTACACCTTC. It yields the protein CASSEADRGYTF.

There are a few counts of this clone. V and J are TRBV27 and TRBJ2-5; tentatively, D is TRBD1 (6 bases). This CDR3 spans 16 amino acids. Germline CDR1 reads MNHEY; CDR2 reads SMNVEV (reference sequence). Trimming took off 3 bases at V and 5 bases at J, with 19 bases between the two ends. The DNA for the CDR3 is TGTGCCAGCAGTTTTACGGCGGGCAGGGGCAGGGAGACCCAGTACTTC. Translating it yields CASSFTAGRGRETQYF.